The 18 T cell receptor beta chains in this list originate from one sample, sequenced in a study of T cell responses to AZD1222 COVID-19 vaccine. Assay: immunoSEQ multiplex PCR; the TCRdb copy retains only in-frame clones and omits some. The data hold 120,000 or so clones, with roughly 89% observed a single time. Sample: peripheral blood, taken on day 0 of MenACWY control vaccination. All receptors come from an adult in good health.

The CDR3: CASSLVPMNTEAFF. The CDR3 DNA reads as TGTGCCAGCAGCTTAGTGCCGATGAACACTGAAGCTTTCTTT. V usage is TRBV7-6 and J usage is TRBJ1-1; no clear D gene. The CDR3 has 14 residues. Trimming cost V 1 base and J 0 bases, with 6 bases left between them. In germline, CDR1 is SGHVS, CDR2 FNYEAQ.

CDR3 sequence (DNA): TGTGCCAGCAGCTTGGGGACCTACGAGCAGTACTTC. It yields the protein CASSLGTYEQYF. The rearrangement uses TRBV5-4 and TRBJ2-7; D gene ambiguous. Trimming shortened V by 0 bases and J by 2 bases, and 3 bases separated the two germline ends. Germline V gives CDR1 SGHNT, CDR2 YYREEE (reference sequence). CDR3 length equals 12 residues.

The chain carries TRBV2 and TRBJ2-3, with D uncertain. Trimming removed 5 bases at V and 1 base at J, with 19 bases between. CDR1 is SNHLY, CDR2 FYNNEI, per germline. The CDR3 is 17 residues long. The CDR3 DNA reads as TGTGCCAGCAGTTTACCCTTCTATGGGGTTGGCACAGATACGCAGTATTTT. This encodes CASSLPFYGVGTDTQYF. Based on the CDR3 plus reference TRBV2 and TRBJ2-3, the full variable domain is EPEVTQTPSHQVTQMGQEVILRCVPISNHLYFYWYRQILGQKVEFLVSFYNNEISEKSEIFDDQFSVERPDGSNFTLKIRSTKLEDSAMYFCASSLPFYGVGTDTQYFGPGTRLTVL.

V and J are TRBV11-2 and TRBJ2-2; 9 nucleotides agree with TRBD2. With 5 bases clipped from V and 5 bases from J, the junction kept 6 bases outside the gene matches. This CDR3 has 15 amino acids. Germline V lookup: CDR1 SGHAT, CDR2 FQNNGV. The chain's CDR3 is CASSAGLASTGELFF. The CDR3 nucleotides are TGTGCCAGCAGCGCCGGACTAGCGTCAACCGGGGAGCTGTTTTTT.

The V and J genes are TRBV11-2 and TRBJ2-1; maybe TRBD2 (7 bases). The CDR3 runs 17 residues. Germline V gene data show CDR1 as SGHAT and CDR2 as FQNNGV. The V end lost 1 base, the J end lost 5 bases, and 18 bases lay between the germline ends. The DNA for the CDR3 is TGTGCCAGCAGCTTAGGGGTTTTGAGGGGGGGCGACAATGAGCAGTTCTTC. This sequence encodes CASSLGVLRGGDNEQFF.

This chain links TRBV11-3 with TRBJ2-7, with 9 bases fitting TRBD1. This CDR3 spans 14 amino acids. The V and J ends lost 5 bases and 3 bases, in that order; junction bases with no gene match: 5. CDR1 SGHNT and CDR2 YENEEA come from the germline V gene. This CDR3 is CASSNPGQGYEQYF. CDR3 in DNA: TGTGCCAGCAGCAACCCGGGACAGGGCTACGAGCAGTACTTC.

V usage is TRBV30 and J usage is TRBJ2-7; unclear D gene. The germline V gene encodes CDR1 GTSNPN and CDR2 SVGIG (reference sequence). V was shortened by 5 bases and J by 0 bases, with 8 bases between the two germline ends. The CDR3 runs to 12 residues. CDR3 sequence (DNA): TGTGCCTGGGGTACGGACTCCTACGAGCAGTACTTC. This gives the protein CAWGTDSYEQYF.

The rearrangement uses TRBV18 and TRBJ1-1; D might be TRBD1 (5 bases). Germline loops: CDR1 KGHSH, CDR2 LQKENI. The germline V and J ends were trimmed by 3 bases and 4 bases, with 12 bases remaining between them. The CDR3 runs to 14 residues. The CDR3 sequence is CASSPVEGLTEAFF. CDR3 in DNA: TGTGCCAGCTCACCTGTTGAGGGGCTCACTGAAGCTTTCTTT.

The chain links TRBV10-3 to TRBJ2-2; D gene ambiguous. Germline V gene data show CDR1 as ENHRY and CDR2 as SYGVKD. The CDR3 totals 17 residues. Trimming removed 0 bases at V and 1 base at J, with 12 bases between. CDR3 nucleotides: TGTGCCATCAGTGAGTCTGGAGCGCCCGTGAACACCGGGGAGCTGTTTTTT. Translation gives CAISESGAPVNTGELFF.

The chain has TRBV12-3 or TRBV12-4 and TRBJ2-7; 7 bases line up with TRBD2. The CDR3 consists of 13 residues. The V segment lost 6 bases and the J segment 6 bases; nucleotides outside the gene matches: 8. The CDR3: CASRWGGYSEQYF. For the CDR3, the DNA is TGTGCCAGCAGATGGGGAGGGTACAGCGAGCAGTACTTC.

CDR3 protein: CASSIESDTQYF. Written as DNA, the CDR3 is TGTGCCAGCAGTATCGAGTCAGATACGCAGTATTTT. V usage is TRBV6-5 and J usage is TRBJ2-3; D remains ambiguous. CDR1 and CDR2 (germline): MNHEY, SVGAGI. The CDR3 consists of 12 residues. V gave up 5 bases and J gave up 4 bases, with 7 bases separating them.

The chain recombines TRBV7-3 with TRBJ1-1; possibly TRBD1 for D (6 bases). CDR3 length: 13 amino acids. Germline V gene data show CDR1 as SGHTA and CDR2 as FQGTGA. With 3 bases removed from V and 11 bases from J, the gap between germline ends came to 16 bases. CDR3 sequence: CASSFRRGGFAFF. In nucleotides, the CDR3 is TGTGCCAGCAGCTTCAGGAGAGGGGGATTTGCTTTCTTT.

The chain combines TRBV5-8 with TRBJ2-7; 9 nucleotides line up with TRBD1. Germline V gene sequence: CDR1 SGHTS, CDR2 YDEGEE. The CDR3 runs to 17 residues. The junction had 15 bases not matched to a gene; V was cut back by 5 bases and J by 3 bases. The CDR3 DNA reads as TGTGCCAGCAGTTACATCACCGGGACAGGGAGAAACTACGAGCAGTACTTC. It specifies CASSYITGTGRNYEQYF.

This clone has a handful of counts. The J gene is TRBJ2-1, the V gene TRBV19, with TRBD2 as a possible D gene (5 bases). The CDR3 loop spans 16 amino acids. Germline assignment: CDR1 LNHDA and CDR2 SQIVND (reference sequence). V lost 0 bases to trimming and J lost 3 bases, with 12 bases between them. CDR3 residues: CASSIESGYSYNEQFF. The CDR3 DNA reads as TGTGCCAGTAGTATAGAGAGCGGCTACAGCTACAATGAGCAGTTCTTC.

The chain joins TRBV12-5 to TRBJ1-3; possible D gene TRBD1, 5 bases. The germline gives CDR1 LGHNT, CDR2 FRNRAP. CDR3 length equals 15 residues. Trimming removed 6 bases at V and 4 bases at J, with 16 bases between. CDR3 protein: CASGKPDSAGNTIYF. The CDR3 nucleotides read TGTGCTAGTGGGAAACCAGACAGTGCCGGAAACACCATATATTTT.

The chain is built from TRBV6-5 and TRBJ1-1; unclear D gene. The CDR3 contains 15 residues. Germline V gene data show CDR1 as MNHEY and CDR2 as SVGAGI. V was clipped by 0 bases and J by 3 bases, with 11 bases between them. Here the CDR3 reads CASSYSRVADTEAFF. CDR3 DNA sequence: TGTGCCAGCAGTTACTCGAGAGTCGCTGACACTGAAGCTTTCTTT.

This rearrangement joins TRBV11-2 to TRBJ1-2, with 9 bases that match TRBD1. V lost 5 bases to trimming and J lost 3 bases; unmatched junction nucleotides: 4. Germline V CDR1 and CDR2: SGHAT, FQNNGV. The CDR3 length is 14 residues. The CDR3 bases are TGTGCCAGCAGCGGACAGGGGAAAGACTATGGCTACACCTTC. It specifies CASSGQGKDYGYTF.

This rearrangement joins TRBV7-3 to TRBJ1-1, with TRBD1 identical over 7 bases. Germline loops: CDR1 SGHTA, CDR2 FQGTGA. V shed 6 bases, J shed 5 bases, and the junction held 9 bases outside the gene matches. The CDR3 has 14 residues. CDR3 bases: TGTGCCAGCAGTTTTCAGGGGGAGGAAACTGAAGCTTTCTTT. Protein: CASSFQGEETEAFF.